This T cell receptor beta chain came from a study of T cell responses to AZD1222 COVID-19 vaccine. The table came from immunoSEQ multiplex PCR; TCRdb's copy has only in-frame clones and leaves some out. The sample shows more than 60,000 clones, roughly 87% of them seen only once. The CDR3 runs to 14 residues. Germline CDR1 is MNHEY and CDR2 is SVGAGI. V was clipped by 6 bases and J by 4 bases, with 13 bases between them. The chain uses TRBV6-5 and TRBJ2-1; no definite D call. Sequencing was performed on peripheral blood, taken 28 days after the second AZD1222 dose. This TCR derives from an adult who received the AZD1222 COVID-19 vaccine. The DNA of the CDR3 is TGTGCCAGCAGCTGGACCTACACGTACAATGAGCAGTTCTTC. Translated, it gives CASSWTYTYNEQFF.